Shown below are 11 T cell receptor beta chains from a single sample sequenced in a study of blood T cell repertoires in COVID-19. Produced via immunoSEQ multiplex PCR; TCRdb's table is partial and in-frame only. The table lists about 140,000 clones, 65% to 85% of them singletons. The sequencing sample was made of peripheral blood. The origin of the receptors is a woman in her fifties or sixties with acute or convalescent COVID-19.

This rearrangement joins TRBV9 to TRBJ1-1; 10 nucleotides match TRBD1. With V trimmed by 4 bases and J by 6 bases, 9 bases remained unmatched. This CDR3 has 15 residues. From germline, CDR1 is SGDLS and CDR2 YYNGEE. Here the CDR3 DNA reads TGTGCCAGCAGCCCCCGAGGACAGGGGGTCGCTGAAGCTTTCTTT. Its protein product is CASSPRGQGVAEAFF.

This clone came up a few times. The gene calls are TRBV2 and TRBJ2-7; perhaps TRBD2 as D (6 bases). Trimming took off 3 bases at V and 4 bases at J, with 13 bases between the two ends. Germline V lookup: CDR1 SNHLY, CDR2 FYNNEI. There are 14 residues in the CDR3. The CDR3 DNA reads TGTGCCAGCAGTGAGGGGTTCCGGGGGTACGAGCAGTACTTC. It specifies CASSEGFRGYEQYF.

The CDR3, as DNA: TGTGCCAGCAGCCAAGATTTTTCAGCGGGAGAGGATGAGCAGTTCTTC. Protein product: CASSQDFSAGEDEQFF. The chain joins TRBV14 to TRBJ2-1; 8 positions match TRBD2. The V and J ends lost 0 bases and 8 bases, in that order; junction bases with no gene match: 9. The CDR3 spans 16 residues. Germline CDR1 and CDR2: SGHDN and FVKESK.

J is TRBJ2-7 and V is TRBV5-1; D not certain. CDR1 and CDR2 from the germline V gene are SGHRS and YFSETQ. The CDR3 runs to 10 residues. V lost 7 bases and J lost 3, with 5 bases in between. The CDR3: CASALYEQYF. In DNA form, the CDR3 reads TGCGCCAGCGCACTCTACGAGCAGTACTTC.

CDR3 in DNA: TGCGCCAGCAGCTCCCCGGACAGGGAGGACGAGCAGTACTTC. Its translation is CASSSPDREDEQYF. The rearrangement links TRBV4-1 to TRBJ2-7; TRBD1 matches at 8 bases. The CDR3 contains 14 residues. The J segment lost 5 bases and the V segment lost 5 bases, leaving 8 bases of the junction unmatched. The germline CDR1 and CDR2 sequences are MGHRA and YSYEKL.

The CDR3 sequence is CATARDLSSYNEQFF. CDR3 coding DNA: TGCGCCACCGCACGGGACTTGAGCTCCTACAATGAGCAGTTCTTC. V and J are TRBV5-1 and TRBJ2-1; perhaps TRBD2 as D (6 bases). This CDR3 spans 15 amino acids. Looked up from germline, CDR1 is SGHRS and CDR2 is YFSETQ. V was pared by 9 bases and J by 0 bases, with 16 bases between. Full variable domain (remainder filled in from reference TRBV5-1 and TRBJ2-1): KAGVTQTPRYLIKTRGQQVTLSCSPISGHRSVSWYQQTPGQGLQFLFEYFSETQRNKGNFPGRFSGRQFSNSRSEMNVSTLELGDSALYLCATARDLSSYNEQFFGPGTRLTVL.

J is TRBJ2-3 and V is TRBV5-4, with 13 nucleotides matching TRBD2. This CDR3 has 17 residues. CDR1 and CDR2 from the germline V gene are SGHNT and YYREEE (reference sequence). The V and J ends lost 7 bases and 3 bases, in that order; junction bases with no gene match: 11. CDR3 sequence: CASSPRTSGSSTDTQYF. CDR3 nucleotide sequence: TGTGCCAGCTCCCCACGGACTAGCGGGAGCTCTACAGATACGCAGTATTTT.

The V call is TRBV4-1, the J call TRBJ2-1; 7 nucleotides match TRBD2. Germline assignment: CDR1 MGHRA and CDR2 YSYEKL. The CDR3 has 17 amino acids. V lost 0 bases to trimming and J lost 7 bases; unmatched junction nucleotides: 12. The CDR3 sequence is CASSQDIWGRAGNEQFF. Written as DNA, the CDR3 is TGCGCCAGCAGCCAAGACATCTGGGGGAGGGCTGGGAATGAGCAGTTCTTC.

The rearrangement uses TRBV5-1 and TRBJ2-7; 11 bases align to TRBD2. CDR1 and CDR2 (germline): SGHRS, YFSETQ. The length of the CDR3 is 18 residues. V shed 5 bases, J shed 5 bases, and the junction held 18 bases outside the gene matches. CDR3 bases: TGCGCCAGCAGAGATCCCAATAGCGGGAGGGTTTCTCCCCACGAGCAGTACTTC. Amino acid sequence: CASRDPNSGRVSPHEQYF.

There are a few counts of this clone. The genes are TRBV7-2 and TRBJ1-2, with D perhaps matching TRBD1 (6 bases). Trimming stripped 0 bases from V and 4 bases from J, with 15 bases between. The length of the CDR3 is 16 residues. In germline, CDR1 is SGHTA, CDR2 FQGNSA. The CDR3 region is CASSLADSLLGYGYTF. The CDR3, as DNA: TGTGCCAGCAGCTTAGCGGACAGCCTGCTCGGCTATGGCTACACCTTC.

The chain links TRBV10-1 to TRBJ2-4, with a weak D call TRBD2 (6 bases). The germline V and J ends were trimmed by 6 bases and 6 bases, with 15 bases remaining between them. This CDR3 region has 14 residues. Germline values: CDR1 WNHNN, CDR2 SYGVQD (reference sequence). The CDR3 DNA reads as TGCGCCAGCAGCGATCTCCCGGAGGGAAACATTCAGTACTTC. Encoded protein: CASSDLPEGNIQYF.